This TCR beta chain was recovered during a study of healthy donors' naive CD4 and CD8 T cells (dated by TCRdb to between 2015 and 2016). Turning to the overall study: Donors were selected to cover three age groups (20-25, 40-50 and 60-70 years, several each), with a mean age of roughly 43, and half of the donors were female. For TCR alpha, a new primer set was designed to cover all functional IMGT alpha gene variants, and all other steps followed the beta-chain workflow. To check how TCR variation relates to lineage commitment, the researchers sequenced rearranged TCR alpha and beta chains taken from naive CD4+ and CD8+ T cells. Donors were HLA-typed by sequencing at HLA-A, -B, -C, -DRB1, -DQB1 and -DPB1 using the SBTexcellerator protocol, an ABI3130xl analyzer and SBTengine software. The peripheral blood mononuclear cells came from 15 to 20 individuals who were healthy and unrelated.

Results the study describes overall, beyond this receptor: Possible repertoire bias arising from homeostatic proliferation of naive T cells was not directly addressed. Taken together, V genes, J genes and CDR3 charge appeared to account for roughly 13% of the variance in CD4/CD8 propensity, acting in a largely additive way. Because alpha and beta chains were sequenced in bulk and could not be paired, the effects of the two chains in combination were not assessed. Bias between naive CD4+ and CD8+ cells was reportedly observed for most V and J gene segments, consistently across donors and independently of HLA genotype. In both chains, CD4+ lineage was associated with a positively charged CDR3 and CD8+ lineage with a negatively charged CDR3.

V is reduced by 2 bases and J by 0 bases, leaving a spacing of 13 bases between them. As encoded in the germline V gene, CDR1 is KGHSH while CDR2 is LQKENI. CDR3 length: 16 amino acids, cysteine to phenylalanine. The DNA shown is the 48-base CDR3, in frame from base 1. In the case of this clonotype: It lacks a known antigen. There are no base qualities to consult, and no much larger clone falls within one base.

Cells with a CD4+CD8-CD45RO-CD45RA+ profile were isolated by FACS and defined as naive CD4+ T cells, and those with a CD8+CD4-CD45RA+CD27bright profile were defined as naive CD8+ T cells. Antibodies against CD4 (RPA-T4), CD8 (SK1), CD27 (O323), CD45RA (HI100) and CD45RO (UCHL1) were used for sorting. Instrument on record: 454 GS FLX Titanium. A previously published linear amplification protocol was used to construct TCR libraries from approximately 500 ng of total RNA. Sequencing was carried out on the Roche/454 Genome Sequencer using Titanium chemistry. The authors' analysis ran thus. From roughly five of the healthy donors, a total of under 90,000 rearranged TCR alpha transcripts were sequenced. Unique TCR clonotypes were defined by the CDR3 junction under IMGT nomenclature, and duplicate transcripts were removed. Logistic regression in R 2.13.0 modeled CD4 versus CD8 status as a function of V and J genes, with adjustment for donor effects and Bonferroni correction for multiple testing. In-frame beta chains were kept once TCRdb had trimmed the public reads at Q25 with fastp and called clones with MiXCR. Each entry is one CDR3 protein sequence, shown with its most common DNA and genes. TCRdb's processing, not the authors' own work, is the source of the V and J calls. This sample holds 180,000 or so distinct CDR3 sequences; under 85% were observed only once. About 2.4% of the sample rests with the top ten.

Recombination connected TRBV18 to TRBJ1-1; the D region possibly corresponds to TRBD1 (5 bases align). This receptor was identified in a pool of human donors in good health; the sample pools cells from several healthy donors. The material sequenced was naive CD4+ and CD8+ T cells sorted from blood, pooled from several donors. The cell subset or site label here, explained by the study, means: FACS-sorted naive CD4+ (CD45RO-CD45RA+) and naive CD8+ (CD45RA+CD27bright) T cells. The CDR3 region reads CASSPGPDSLNTEAFF. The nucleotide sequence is TGTGCCAGCTCACCAGGCCCCGACAGCCTGAACACTGAAGCTTTCTTT.